The present T cell receptor (beta chain) was sequenced within a study of blood T cell repertoires in COVID-19. The assay was immunoSEQ multiplex PCR, and TCRdb's table has in-frame clones only and misses some. This table has approximately 110,000 clones, around nine tenths appearing once. The CDR3 runs 14 residues. Germline V gene sequence: CDR1 GTSNPN, CDR2 SVGIG (reference sequence). J was trimmed by 3 bases and V by 6 bases; bases with no gene match: 8. This clone occurred once. Seattle patient enrollment occurred during active infection, with longitudinal follow-up thereafter. The chain employs TRBV30 and TRBJ1-3; 7 bases line up with TRBD1. Sequencing was carried out using peripheral blood. This clonotype was sampled from a man aged 45-65 years with COVID-19, enrolled during active disease. The CDR3 DNA reads as TGTGCCTGTACAAGAACAGGGGTTGGAAACACCATATATTTT. It yields the protein CACTRTGVGNTIYF.